The 27 T cell receptor beta chains below come from one sample, sequenced in a study of blood T cell repertoires in COVID-19. Measured with immunoSEQ multiplex PCR; TCRdb has only the in-frame clones, and not every one. The data show 250,000 or so clones, with roughly 80% seen just once and roughly 3.2% held by the top ten. Sequenced sample: peripheral blood. The receptors were gathered from a woman between 18 and 30 years old with acute or convalescent COVID-19.

CDR3 coding DNA: TGTGCCAGCAGTTACTCGCGTCGGGAGCTCACAGATACGCAGTATTTT. Its protein is CASSYSRRELTDTQYF. V usage is TRBV6-2 or TRBV6-3 and J usage is TRBJ2-3; D perhaps matches TRBD2 (6 bases). The CDR3 runs to 16 residues. Germline CDR1 reads MNHEY; CDR2 reads SVGEGT. Trimming left V 0 bases short and J 2 bases short, with 12 bases between.

This chain joins TRBV30 and TRBJ1-2; D remains ambiguous. This CDR3 region has 15 residues. Germline values: CDR1 GTSNPN, CDR2 SVGIG (reference sequence). V dropped 6 bases and J dropped 1 base, with 18 bases sitting between them. The CDR3 loop reads CACTISGPLNYGYTF. The CDR3 DNA sequence: TGTGCCTGCACCATCAGTGGCCCCCTTAACTATGGCTACACCTTC.

V gene TRBV14 combines with J gene TRBJ1-1; D might be TRBD1 (5 bases). Trimming stripped 1 base from V and 0 bases from J, with 12 bases between. This CDR3 region has 16 residues. Germline-derived CDR1 and CDR2 are SGHDN and FVKESK. The CDR3 loop is CASSQGQGKMNTEAFF. CDR3 DNA: TGTGCCAGCAGCCAAGGCCAGGGAAAAATGAACACTGAAGCTTTCTTT.

The chain employs TRBV28 and TRBJ1-6; 8 bases align to TRBD1. V lost 4 bases and J lost 7; bases outside the gene matches: 6. Germline V gene data show CDR1 as MDHEN and CDR2 as SYDVKM. CDR3 size: 15 residues. The CDR3 region has the DNA TGTGCCAGCAGTTCGCCGGGACAGGCAAATTCACCCCTCCACTTT. Its translation is CASSSPGQANSPLHF. Supplemented by reference TRBV28 and TRBJ1-6, the full variable domain reads DVKVTQSSRYLVKRTGEKVFLECVQDMDHENMFWYRQDPGLGLRLIYFSYDVKMKEKGDIPEGYSVSREKKERFSLILESASTNQTSMYLCASSSPGQANSPLHFGNGTRLTVT.

The CDR3 coding sequence is TGTGCCACCTCCTATAAAACCCAGGGCTACTATGGCTACACCTTC. Its protein product is CATSYKTQGYYGYTF. The rearrangement uses TRBV10-3 and TRBJ1-2, with D possibly being TRBD1 (5 bases). This CDR3 has 15 residues. V gave up 10 bases and J gave up 3 bases, with 21 bases separating them. Germline assignment: CDR1 ENHRY and CDR2 SYGVKD.

The V and J genes are TRBV7-2 and TRBJ2-4; 7 nucleotides match TRBD1. The germline V gene encodes CDR1 SGHTA and CDR2 FQGNSA. Germline trimming cut 5 bases from V and 7 bases from J; bases unmatched to any gene: 5. The CDR3 is 13 residues long. In DNA, the CDR3 is TGTGCCAGCAGCCCGCGACAGGGTAACATTCAGTACTTC. This codes for CASSPRQGNIQYF.

The table lists this clone with a few counts. V and J are TRBV19 and TRBJ1-1; D call uncertain. Germline values: CDR1 LNHDA, CDR2 SQIVND (reference sequence). Trimming cost V 5 bases and J 5 bases, with 15 bases left between them. The CDR3 length is 14 residues. The CDR3 protein is CASSLTLAFTEAFF. The CDR3 DNA reads as TGTGCCAGTAGTCTGACATTGGCCTTTACTGAAGCTTTCTTT. Looking up the rest from reference TRBV19 and TRBJ1-1 gives the full variable domain: DGGITQSPKYLFRKEGQNVTLSCEQNLNHDAMYWYRQDPGQGLRLIYYSQIVNDFQKGDIAEGYSVSREKKESFPLTVTSAQKNPTAFYLCASSLTLAFTEAFFGQGTRLTVV.

The genes are TRBV6-9 and TRBJ1-2; D gene ambiguous. Germline V gene lookup returns CDR1 MNHGY and CDR2 SVAAGI. The germline V and J ends were trimmed by 5 bases and 5 bases, with 12 bases remaining between them. The CDR3 spans 13 residues. CDR3 nucleotide sequence: TGTGCCAGCAGTACACCGAGGGAGTATGGCTACACCTTC. Translation gives CASSTPREYGYTF.

The chain links TRBV5-1 to TRBJ2-3, with D perhaps TRBD1 (6 bases). The germline V gene encodes CDR1 SGHRS and CDR2 YFSETQ. The CDR3 runs to 14 residues. V was pared by 1 base and J by 2 bases, with 8 bases between. The CDR3 here is CASSLRDTTDTQYF. In DNA form, the CDR3 reads TGCGCCAGCAGCTTGAGGGACACCACAGATACGCAGTATTTT.

The gene calls are TRBV9 and TRBJ1-4; D is undetermined. The CDR3 runs 15 residues. Germline V gene sequence: CDR1 SGDLS, CDR2 YYNGEE. V shed 0 bases and J shed 4 bases, with 10 bases lying between them. DNA for the CDR3: TGTGCCAGCAGCGTAGCCCAGAACTATAATGAAAAACTGTTTTTT. Encoded protein: CASSVAQNYNEKLFF.

The chain employs TRBV6-4 and TRBJ1-1; maybe TRBD1 (5 bases). With 6 bases removed from V and 3 bases from J, the gap between germline ends came to 11 bases. The CDR3 is 13 residues long. CDR1 and CDR2 (germline): MRHNA, SNTAGT. The CDR3: CASSAREDTEAFF. CDR3 coding DNA: TGTGCCAGCAGCGCCAGGGAGGACACTGAAGCTTTCTTT.

This clone appeared many times. J is TRBJ1-2 and V is TRBV4-3; D call uncertain. Trimming took off 0 bases at V and 5 bases at J, with 13 bases between the two ends. The CDR3 totals 15 residues. Germline CDR1 reads LGHNA; CDR2 reads YSLEER. The CDR3 nucleotides read TGCGCCAGCAGCCAAGATCGGGAGGTTACGTATGGCTACACCTTC. As protein: CASSQDREVTYGYTF.

This chain uses TRBV9 with TRBJ2-7; possibly TRBD2 for D (5 bases). Germline-derived CDR1 and CDR2 are SGDLS and YYNGEE. The CDR3 is 16 residues long. V lost 4 bases to trimming and J lost 2 bases, with 19 bases between them. In nucleotides, the CDR3 is TGTGCCAGCAGCACTCGGTGGAATAGCGAACCCTACGAGCAGTACTTC. This encodes CASSTRWNSEPYEQYF.

The chain links TRBV5-1 to TRBJ1-4, with 10 positions matching TRBD1. V was pared by 4 bases and J by 7 bases, with 10 bases of the junction left unmatched. There are 16 residues in the CDR3. Germline loops: CDR1 SGHRS, CDR2 YFSETQ. The CDR3 sequence is CASSNGQGVVGEKLFF. Here the CDR3 DNA reads TGCGCCAGCAGCAACGGACAGGGGGTTGTAGGTGAAAAACTGTTTTTT.

The genes are TRBV27 and TRBJ2-3; the match to TRBD2 covers 8 bases. The V gene's germline CDR1 is MNHEY and CDR2 SMNVEV (reference sequence). There are 16 residues in the CDR3. The V segment lost 5 bases and the J segment 2 bases; nucleotides outside the gene matches: 9. This CDR3 is CASSEIAGIYTDTQYF. DNA for the CDR3: TGTGCCAGCAGTGAGATAGCGGGAATATACACAGATACGCAGTATTTT.

A few counts support this clone. This chain uses TRBV7-8 with TRBJ1-1, with unresolved D. Germline-derived CDR1 and CDR2 are SGHVS and FQNEAQ. This CDR3 spans 14 amino acids. Trimming took off 5 bases at V and 1 base at J, with 11 bases between the two ends. This CDR3 reads CASSERHTNTEAFF. CDR3 in DNA: TGTGCCAGCAGCGAAAGACACACGAACACTGAAGCTTTCTTT. The full variable domain, with the rest looked up from reference TRBV7-8 and TRBJ1-1, is GAGVSQSPRYKVAKRGQDVALRCDPISGHVSLFWYQQALGQGPEFLTYFQNEAQLDKSGLPSDRFFAERPEGSVSTLKIQRTQQEDSAVYLCASSERHTNTEAFFGQGTRLTVV.

The DNA of the CDR3 is TGTGCCAGCAGGGCCTCTGGGGCCAACGTCCTGACTTTC. As protein: CASRASGANVLTF. The chain carries TRBV5-4 and TRBJ2-6; D call uncertain. The CDR3 is 13 residues long. The germline CDR1 and CDR2 sequences are SGHNT and YYREEE (reference sequence). The germline V and J ends were trimmed by 5 bases and 0 bases, with 3 bases remaining between them.

The gene calls are TRBV7-2 and TRBJ1-5; D ambiguous. The V gene lost 3 bases and the J gene lost 5 bases, with 8 bases spanning the gap. CDR1 and CDR2 (germline): SGHTA, FQGNSA. CDR3 length: 13 amino acids. The chain's CDR3 is CASSLGPHQPQHF. For the CDR3, the DNA is TGTGCCAGCAGCTTGGGCCCCCATCAGCCCCAGCATTTT.

The rearrangement links TRBV19 to TRBJ1-6; D perhaps matches TRBD1 (6 bases). The CDR3 loop spans 14 amino acids. V was clipped by 5 bases and J by 10 bases, with 15 bases between them. CDR1 is LNHDA and CDR2 is SQIVND in the germline V gene (reference sequence). This CDR3 reads CASSPTTGNSPLHF. As DNA, the CDR3 is TGTGCCAGTAGTCCGACCACAGGGAACTCACCCCTCCACTTT.

This clone appeared a single time. This chain uses TRBV4-3 with TRBJ2-3; no reliable D call. Trimming took 3 bases from V and 2 from J, leaving 12 bases between them. Germline values: CDR1 LGHNA, CDR2 YSLEER. CDR3 length equals 15 residues. CDR3 loop: CASSQRGWVTDTQYF. In DNA, the CDR3 is TGCGCCAGCAGCCAGCGAGGTTGGGTCACAGATACGCAGTATTTT.

The CDR3 DNA reads as TGTGCCAGTAGTATTTTGGGACTTTCCACCGGGGAGCTGTTTTTT. Translation: CASSILGLSTGELFF. This chain uses TRBV19 with TRBJ2-2; weak D call: TRBD2 (6 bases). This CDR3 is 15 amino acids long. V lost 3 bases to trimming and J lost 4 bases, with 12 bases between them. Germline V gene sequence: CDR1 LNHDA, CDR2 SQIVND (reference sequence).

The chain uses TRBV19 and TRBJ2-2; TRBD2 matches at 10 bases. Trimming removed 7 bases from V and 4 bases from J; junction bases left unmatched: 9. Germline V gene data show CDR1 as LNHDA and CDR2 as SQIVND (reference sequence). The CDR3 contains 16 residues. CDR3 nucleotide sequence: TGTGCCAGTACCCGAGCGGGAGGGCCGTTCACCGGGGAGCTGTTTTTT. This gives the protein CASTRAGGPFTGELFF.

The chain is built from TRBV2 and TRBJ1-5; a weak D match, TRBD1 (5 bases). Trimming removed 4 bases from V and 6 bases from J, with 16 bases in between. Germline V gives CDR1 SNHLY, CDR2 FYNNEI. CDR3 length: 15 residues. The CDR3 coding sequence is TGTGCCAGCAGTGTCCAAGGAGTGGGGGGTCAGCCCCAGCATTTT. Its translation is CASSVQGVGGQPQHF.

V and J are TRBV2 and TRBJ2-7; 9 nucleotides align to TRBD2. The CDR3 runs 14 residues. V dropped 3 bases and J dropped 3; count of bases not matched to a gene: 3. The V gene's germline CDR1 is SNHLY and CDR2 FYNNEI. CDR3 nucleotide sequence: TGTGCCAGCAGTGATTCTAGCGGGATCTACGAGCAGTACTTC. This sequence encodes CASSDSSGIYEQYF.

This clone was picked up a small number of times. CDR3 amino acids: CASSSQGVGLDTQYF. CDR3 in DNA: TGTGCCAGCAGTTCTCAGGGGGTTGGCCTGGATACGCAGTATTTT. The chain combines TRBV28 with TRBJ2-3; 7 nucleotides line up with TRBD1. The CDR3 has 15 amino acids. Germline V lookup: CDR1 MDHEN, CDR2 SYDVKM. V gave up 4 bases and J gave up 6 bases; unmatched junction bases: 10.

The J gene is TRBJ1-3, the V gene TRBV9, with unresolved D. V was shortened by 2 bases and J by 8 bases, with 14 bases between the two germline ends. This CDR3 region has 14 residues. Germline V lookup: CDR1 SGDLS, CDR2 YYNGEE. In DNA form, the CDR3 reads TGTGCCAGCAGCGTTGGGCCAACTGGCGACACCATATATTTT. This encodes CASSVGPTGDTIYF.

The chain links TRBV25-1 to TRBJ1-4, with 9 bases that match TRBD1. CDR3 length: 17 amino acids. Looked up from germline, CDR1 is MGHDK and CDR2 is SYGVNS. The V segment lost 5 bases and the J segment 0 bases; nucleotides outside the gene matches: 7. The CDR3 sequence: CASSPGTGIATNEKLFF. DNA of the CDR3: TGTGCCAGCAGTCCCGGGACAGGGATCGCAACTAATGAAAAACTGTTTTTT.